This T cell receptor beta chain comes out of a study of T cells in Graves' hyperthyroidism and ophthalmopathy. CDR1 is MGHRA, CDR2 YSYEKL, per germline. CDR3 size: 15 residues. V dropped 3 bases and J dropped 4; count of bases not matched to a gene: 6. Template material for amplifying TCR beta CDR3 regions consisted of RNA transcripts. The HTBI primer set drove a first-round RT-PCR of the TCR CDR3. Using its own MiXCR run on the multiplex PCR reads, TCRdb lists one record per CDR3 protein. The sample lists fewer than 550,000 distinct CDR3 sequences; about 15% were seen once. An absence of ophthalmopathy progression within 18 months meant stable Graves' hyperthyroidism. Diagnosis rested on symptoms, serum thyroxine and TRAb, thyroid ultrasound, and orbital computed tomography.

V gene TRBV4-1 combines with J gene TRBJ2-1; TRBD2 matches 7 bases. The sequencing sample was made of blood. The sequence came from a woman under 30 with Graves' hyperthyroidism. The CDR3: CASSQPRELYNEQFF. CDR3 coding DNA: TGCGCCAGCAGCCAGCCGCGGGAGCTGTACAATGAGCAGTTCTTC.